This TCR beta chain appears in the sequencing data of a study of blood T cell repertoires in COVID-19. The wider study: Acute and convalescent COVID-19 specimens originated in the United States, Italy and Spain. T cells, B-cell-depleted T cells, or PBMCs supplied cDNA or gDNA.

TCRdb's copy holds only in-frame clones and misses some; the assay was immunoSEQ multiplex PCR. The sample lists fewer than 450,000 clones; 88% were seen once. Donors in Cohort 3 who had recovered were those with two negative PCRs, healthcare professional clearance, or resolution of their symptoms. J was trimmed by 3 bases and V by 7 bases; bases with no gene match: 6. The CDR3 contains 13 residues. CDR1 and CDR2 (germline): SQVTM, ANQGSEA. Sequencing used PBMCs or T cells enriched from blood (not recorded which). The clonotype comes from a woman aged 18-29 years who had recovered from COVID-19. This chain connects TRBV29-1 to TRBJ2-5, with 9 bases aligning to TRBD1. This CDR3 is CSDLTGGEETQYF. CDR3 sequence (DNA): TGCAGCGATCTGACAGGGGGGGAAGAGACCCAGTACTTC.